The 28 T cell receptor beta chains presented below share a single source sample, sequenced in a study of technical replicates of blood from a few donors. Measured with immunoSEQ multiplex PCR; TCRdb has only the in-frame clones, and not every one. Among around 100,000 clones, over 90% were seen once, and the ten largest hold around 0.3%. The sample comprised T cells isolated from PBMCs. The receptor source for this set is a human donor in good health.

The chain is built from TRBV19 and TRBJ1-5; possible D gene TRBD1, 6 bases. Per germline, CDR1 LNHDA and CDR2 SQIVND (reference sequence). The CDR3 has 15 amino acids. The V end lost 7 bases, the J end lost 6 bases, and 19 bases lay between the germline ends. The chain's CDR3 is CASNPKGEGSQPQHF. The CDR3 region has the DNA TGTGCCAGTAATCCCAAGGGGGAGGGGAGTCAGCCCCAGCATTTT.

The J gene is TRBJ2-2, the V gene TRBV6-4; no firm D call. Germline V gene sequence: CDR1 MRHNA, CDR2 SNTAGT. The V end was cut by 4 bases, the J end by 4 bases, with 10 bases between. The CDR3 loop spans 14 amino acids. The CDR3 nucleotides are TGTGCCAGCAGTGGGCTAGTCTTCACCGGGGAGCTGTTTTTT. It is translated as CASSGLVFTGELFF.

The chain joins TRBV2 to TRBJ2-1; the match to TRBD2 covers 7 bases. Germline trimming cut 10 bases from V and 0 bases from J; bases unmatched to any gene: 6. Germline CDR1 SNHLY, CDR2 FYNNEI. CDR3 length equals 14 residues. CDR3 region: CAIGAGSSYNEQFF. The CDR3 DNA is TGTGCCATAGGAGCGGGGAGCTCCTACAATGAGCAGTTCTTC.

The chain employs TRBV7-6 and TRBJ2-3; no definite D call. CDR3 length: 14 residues. Trimming stripped 4 bases from V and 4 bases from J, with 12 bases between. Germline assignment: CDR1 SGHVS and CDR2 FNYEAQ. CDR3 sequence reads: CASSSGATADTQYF. CDR3 DNA: TGTGCCAGCAGCTCCGGTGCAACGGCAGATACGCAGTATTTT.

V gene TRBV5-6 combines with J gene TRBJ1-1; D perhaps matches TRBD1 (6 bases). V dropped 4 bases and J dropped 1 base, with 17 bases sitting between them. The CDR3 runs 16 residues. Germline CDR1 SGHDT, CDR2 YYEEEE. The CDR3 region is CASSPYLGHTNTEAFF. In DNA form, the CDR3 reads TGTGCCAGCAGCCCGTACCTGGGACATACGAACACTGAAGCTTTCTTT.

This chain connects TRBV13 to TRBJ2-3; D is ambiguous. This CDR3 region has 14 residues. Germline V gives CDR1 PRHDT, CDR2 FYEKMQ (reference sequence). Trimming took 0 bases from V and 1 from J, leaving 5 bases between them. For the CDR3, the DNA is TGTGCCAGCAGCTTAGGCTCCGGCACAGATACGCAGTATTTT. It is translated as CASSLGSGTDTQYF. The complete variable domain, with remaining parts taken from reference TRBV13 and TRBJ2-3, reads AAGVIQSPRHLIKEKRETATLKCYPIPRHDTVYWYQQGPGQDPQFLISFYEKMQSDKGSIPDRFSAQQFSDYHSELNMSSLELGDSALYFCASSLGSGTDTQYFGPGTRLTVL.

The V gene is TRBV11-3, the J gene TRBJ2-3, with 7 bases lining up with TRBD2. Germline lookup yields CDR1 SGHNT and CDR2 YENEEA. This CDR3 has 15 amino acids. V lost 1 base and J lost 6; bases outside the gene matches: 7. In DNA, the CDR3 is TGTGCCAGCAGCTTAGGCGGGAGAGGGTCCGATACGCAGTATTTT. Translation: CASSLGGRGSDTQYF.

This clone was found a few times. This chain links TRBV27 with TRBJ1-2; TRBD1 aligns across 10 bases. The CDR3 consists of 16 residues. The J segment lost 8 bases and the V segment lost 8 bases, leaving 17 bases of the junction unmatched. Germline CDR1 and CDR2: MNHEY and SMNVEV (reference sequence). DNA for the CDR3: TGTGCCAGCGGACCCGGGACAGGGGCCCATCTATACGGCTACACCTTC. Translated, it gives CASGPGTGAHLYGYTF.

This chain joins TRBV15 and TRBJ1-1; 11 bases match TRBD1. CDR1 and CDR2 (germline): LNHNV, YYDKDF (reference sequence). V lost 0 bases and J lost 5; bases outside the gene matches: 5. CDR3 length: 16 residues. Here the CDR3 reads CATSRDGTGGSTEAFF. CDR3 coding DNA: TGTGCCACCAGCAGAGATGGGACAGGGGGGAGTACTGAAGCTTTCTTT.

The chain uses TRBV11-2 and TRBJ1-5; D not resolved. The CDR3 covers 13 residues. Germline values: CDR1 SGHAT, CDR2 FQNNGV. The V and J ends lost 1 base and 5 bases respectively, with 6 bases between them. CDR3 sequence reads: CASSLVQYQPQHF. CDR3 sequence (DNA): TGTGCCAGCAGCTTAGTACAATATCAGCCCCAGCATTTT. Full variable domain (outside the CDR3, taken from reference TRBV11-2 and TRBJ1-5): EAGVAQSPRYKIIEKRQSVAFWCNPISGHATLYWYQQILGQGPKLLIQFQNNGVVDDSQLPKDRFSAERLKGVDSTLKIQPAKLEDSAVYLCASSLVQYQPQHFGDGTRLSIL.

The CDR3: CASSSQGNTEAFF. The CDR3, as DNA: TGTGCCAGCAGTTCCCAGGGAAACACTGAAGCTTTCTTT. This chain joins TRBV27 and TRBJ1-1, with D possibly being TRBD1 (5 bases). The CDR3 is made up of 13 amino acids. The V and J ends lost 4 bases and 2 bases respectively, with 8 bases between them. Per germline, CDR1 MNHEY and CDR2 SMNVEV (reference sequence).

The genes are TRBV7-9 and TRBJ2-1; TRBD1 matches 7 bases. Germline V gene sequence: CDR1 SEHNR, CDR2 FQNEAQ (reference sequence). V dropped 5 bases and J dropped 1; count of bases not matched to a gene: 8. CDR3 length equals 16 residues. The DNA for the CDR3 is TGTGCCAGCAGCCCTCCAACAGGGGTGTCCTACAATGAGCAGTTCTTC. As protein: CASSPPTGVSYNEQFF. Together with reference TRBV7-9 and TRBJ2-1, the CDR3 gives the full variable domain: DTGVSQNPRHKITKRGQNVTFRCDPISEHNRLYWYRQTLGQGPEFLTYFQNEAQLEKSRLLSDRFSAERPKGSFSTLEIQRTEQGDSAMYLCASSPPTGVSYNEQFFGPGTRLTVL.

This chain connects TRBV7-9 to TRBJ2-7, with 7 bases that match TRBD2. Germline loops: CDR1 SEHNR, CDR2 FQNEAQ (reference sequence). The CDR3 extends over 14 amino acids. V gave up 7 bases and J gave up 3 bases; unmatched junction bases: 9. In DNA form, the CDR3 reads TGTGCCAGCACCATAGGGGAGGGAAACTACGAGCAGTACTTC. It translates to CASTIGEGNYEQYF.

This clone was observed once. This chain joins TRBV7-2 and TRBJ2-3, with 10 bases lining up with TRBD2. J gave up 2 bases and V 5 bases, and 7 bases lay outside the gene matches. CDR1 and CDR2 (germline): SGHTA, FQGNSA. This CDR3 region has 16 residues. The CDR3 DNA reads as TGTGCCAGCAGCCCCTGGACTAGCGGACTCACAGATACGCAGTATTTT. Translating it yields CASSPWTSGLTDTQYF.

The chain is built from TRBV7-6 and TRBJ2-1; 7 bases agree with TRBD2. Unmatched junction bases numbered 9, after V lost 3 bases and J lost 4 bases. The CDR3 consists of 16 residues. CDR1 SGHVS and CDR2 FNYEAQ come from the germline V gene. CDR3 residues: CASSLASGFPYNEQFF. CDR3 in DNA: TGTGCCAGCAGCTTGGCTAGCGGATTCCCATACAATGAGCAGTTCTTC.

V usage is TRBV25-1 and J usage is TRBJ1-2; D unresolved. This CDR3 has 16 amino acids. V was pared by 3 bases and J by 0 bases, with 14 bases between. Per the germline V gene, CDR1 is MGHDK and CDR2 is SYGVNS. Here the CDR3 DNA reads TGTGCCAGCAGTGAGAATGTGATTGACTCTAACTATGGCTACACCTTC. Encoded protein: CASSENVIDSNYGYTF.

The rearrangement uses TRBV6-4 and TRBJ2-1, with D possibly matching TRBD2 (5 bases). The CDR3 is 15 amino acids. The V and J ends lost 7 bases and 6 bases respectively, with 19 bases between them. The germline V gene has CDR1 MRHNA and CDR2 SNTAGT. CDR3 bases: TGTGCCAGCACCAAATCCAGCGGAACAACCAATGAGCAGTTCTTC. Translated, it gives CASTKSSGTTNEQFF.

The V gene is TRBV6-1, the J gene TRBJ1-2, with a possible D match to TRBD1 (5 bases). Deletions cut 0 bases from V and 10 bases from J, with 9 bases between. CDR1 is MNHNS, CDR2 SASEGT, per germline. The CDR3 is 12 residues long. This CDR3 reads CASSEAGGVYTF. The DNA for the CDR3 is TGTGCCAGCAGTGAAGCAGGAGGGGTCTACACCTTC.

The chain has TRBV29-1 and TRBJ2-3; D may be TRBD1 (5 bases). V was pared by 7 bases and J by 1 base, with 15 bases between. Germline loops: CDR1 SQVTM, CDR2 ANQGSEA. The CDR3 loop spans 14 amino acids. The CDR3 spells CSAPTATGTDTQYF. CDR3 DNA sequence: TGCAGCGCGCCTACAGCGACAGGCACAGATACGCAGTATTTT.

The gene calls are TRBV18 and TRBJ2-7, with 9 positions matching TRBD1. CDR1 and CDR2 (germline): KGHSH, LQKENI. The CDR3 loop spans 14 amino acids. V lost 4 bases and J lost 5; bases outside the gene matches: 6. CDR3 nucleotides: TGTGCCAGCTCACAGAACAGGGGGCAGGACGAGCAGTACTTC. Translated: CASSQNRGQDEQYF.

The chain is built from TRBV28 and TRBJ2-7, with 13 bases matching TRBD2. The CDR3 covers 15 residues. V was clipped by 5 bases and J by 4 bases; unmatched bases: 5. Germline V gene sequence: CDR1 MDHEN, CDR2 SYDVKM. The CDR3 bases are TGTGCCAGCAGTCCCCGACTAGCGGGAGGATACGAGCAGTACTTC. Protein: CASSPRLAGGYEQYF.

This chain connects TRBV30 to TRBJ1-5, with D possibly matching TRBD1 (5 bases). Trimming pared 4 bases from V and 1 base from J, leaving 11 bases between. This CDR3 is built from 14 residues. The germline V gene encodes CDR1 GTSNPN and CDR2 SVGIG (reference sequence). DNA for the CDR3: TGTGCCTGGAACCCAGGGCGAAGCAATCAGCCCCAGCATTTT. Protein product: CAWNPGRSNQPQHF.

This clone was found once. V and J are TRBV6-5 and TRBJ2-3; D might be TRBD1 (6 bases). The V gene lost 4 bases and the J gene lost 1 base, with 15 bases spanning the gap. The CDR3 runs 16 residues. Germline-derived CDR1 and CDR2 are MNHEY and SVGAGI. Written as DNA, the CDR3 is TGTGCCAGCAGTTTCCTACTGGCAGGGGGCACAGATACGCAGTATTTT. Translating it yields CASSFLLAGGTDTQYF.

This clone was observed once. The chain employs TRBV2 and TRBJ1-1; D uncertain. Trimming pared 7 bases from V and 4 bases from J, leaving 7 bases between. Germline values: CDR1 SNHLY, CDR2 FYNNEI. CDR3 size: 11 residues. Written as DNA, the CDR3 is TGTGCCAGCATATGGAGCACTGAAGCTTTCTTT. This encodes CASIWSTEAFF.

The chain carries TRBV6-5 and TRBJ1-1; no reliable D call. Germline CDR1 and CDR2: MNHEY and SVGAGI. The CDR3 is made up of 11 amino acids. Between the trimmed V and J ends, which lost 6 bases and 5 bases, there was a span of 7 bases. CDR3 nucleotide sequence: TGTGCCAGCAGGTTATTGACTGAAGCTTTCTTT. It encodes CASRLLTEAFF.

This clone was picked up a small number of times. The genes are TRBV5-1 and TRBJ1-1; a possible D gene is TRBD1 (5 bases). The CDR3 is made up of 14 amino acids. Germline values: CDR1 SGHRS, CDR2 YFSETQ. Trimming removed 3 bases from V and 0 bases from J, with 9 bases in between. As DNA, the CDR3 is TGCGCCAGCAGCTCTGGACAATTGAACACTGAAGCTTTCTTT. It encodes CASSSGQLNTEAFF.

V usage is TRBV11-2 and J usage is TRBJ2-2, with 9 bases lining up with TRBD2. CDR1 is SGHAT and CDR2 is FQNNGV in the germline V gene. CDR3 length: 17 residues. Trimming took 5 bases from V and 2 from J; bases not matched to a gene: 9. CDR3 bases: TGTGCCAGCAGCCCGGCCGGGACTAGCCTTAACACCGGGGAGCTGTTTTTT. This encodes CASSPAGTSLNTGELFF.

This chain links TRBV18 with TRBJ1-1; TRBD1 aligns across 10 bases. The CDR3 sequence is 16 residues long. With 0 bases clipped from V and 3 bases from J, the junction kept 4 bases outside the gene matches. Per germline, CDR1 KGHSH and CDR2 LQKENI. The CDR3 loop is CASSPPGTGAYTEAFF. The CDR3 bases are TGTGCCAGCTCACCACCCGGGACAGGGGCCTACACTGAAGCTTTCTTT. The entire variable domain, with the rest obtained from reference TRBV18 and TRBJ1-1, is as follows: NAGVMQNPRHLVRRRGQEARLRCSPMKGHSHVYWYRQLPEEGLKFMVYLQKENIIDESGMPKERFSAEFPKEGPSILRIQQVVRGDSAAYFCASSPPGTGAYTEAFFGQGTRLTVV.